Below are 10 T cell receptor beta chains sequenced from a single sample in a study of OX40 agonist ivuxolimab in advanced cancers. The method was immunoSEQ multiplex PCR; TCRdb's version includes in-frame clones alone and lacks a portion of them. Of approximately 90,000 clones detected, roughly 89% appear once; the ten largest clones hold about 0.31%. The sequencing here drew on CD4+ or CD8+ T cells sorted from blood, taken in a trial of the OX40 agonist ivuxolimab. Every receptor here comes from an adult with an advanced solid tumor such as melanoma, head and neck, liver or kidney cancer.

The V call is TRBV5-1, the J call TRBJ1-1; TRBD1 agrees at 8 bases. The CDR3 consists of 15 residues. CDR1 and CDR2 (germline): SGHRS, YFSETQ. J lost 4 bases, V lost 7 bases, and 12 bases had no gene match. CDR3 sequence reads: CASGLGITGGTEAFF. The DNA for the CDR3 is TGCGCCAGCGGTTTGGGGATAACAGGGGGCACTGAAGCTTTCTTT.

This chain joins TRBV27 and TRBJ2-4, with 7 bases matching TRBD1. Looked up from germline, CDR1 is MNHEY and CDR2 is SMNVEV (reference sequence). V lost 5 bases to trimming and J lost 4 bases; unmatched junction nucleotides: 5. This CDR3 spans 14 amino acids. The CDR3 region is CASSTSGQKNIQYF. CDR3 coding DNA: TGTGCCAGCAGTACATCGGGACAGAAAAACATTCAGTACTTC.

The chain carries TRBV19 and TRBJ2-7; D might be TRBD1 (5 bases). The V gene lost 9 bases and the J gene lost 3 bases, with 18 bases spanning the gap. This CDR3 is 14 amino acids long. Germline V CDR1 and CDR2: LNHDA, SQIVND (reference sequence). The CDR3 loop reads CARDLGLGFYEQYF. In nucleotides, the CDR3 is TGTGCCAGGGACCTGGGGCTCGGATTCTACGAGCAGTACTTC.

J is TRBJ1-4 and V is TRBV5-4; TRBD1 matches at 9 bases. Per the germline V gene, CDR1 is SGHNT and CDR2 is YYREEE (reference sequence). V lost 0 bases and J lost 4; bases outside the gene matches: 4. The CDR3 sequence is 16 residues long. The CDR3 DNA reads TGTGCCAGCAGCTTGGCCGGGGACAGGGTTAATGAAAAACTGTTTTTT. As protein: CASSLAGDRVNEKLFF. The full variable domain, in which reference TRBV5-4 and TRBJ1-4 provide the parts outside the CDR3, is ETGVTQSPTHLIKTRGQQVTLRCSSQSGHNTVSWYQQALGQGPQFIFQYYREEENGRGNFPPRFSGLQFPNYSSELNVNALELDDSALYLCASSLAGDRVNEKLFFGSGTQLSVL.

The rearrangement joins TRBV28 to TRBJ1-2; D might be TRBD1 (5 bases). Looked up from germline, CDR1 is MDHEN and CDR2 is SYDVKM. V was trimmed by 6 bases and J by 8 bases, leaving 10 bases between them. The length of the CDR3 is 11 residues. CDR3 sequence: CASRAGSGYTF. The CDR3 DNA reads TGTGCCAGCAGGGCAGGGAGCGGCTACACCTTC.

The rearrangement links TRBV25-1 to TRBJ2-7, with unresolved D. The CDR3 length is 14 residues. Per germline, CDR1 MGHDK and CDR2 SYGVNS. The ends were cut back, 10 bases at V and 1 base at J, with 17 bases in the middle. CDR3 DNA sequence: TGTGCCACCTCGCGATACCTCGGGTCCTACGAGCAGTACTTC. Encoded protein: CATSRYLGSYEQYF.

The gene calls are TRBV18 and TRBJ1-1; no clear D gene. The ends were cut back, 2 bases at V and 4 bases at J, with 8 bases in the middle. Germline V lookup: CDR1 KGHSH, CDR2 LQKENI. The CDR3 extends over 13 amino acids. CDR3 nucleotide sequence: TGTGCCAGCTCACCAGGGTTTGGCACTGAAGCTTTCTTT. Translation gives CASSPGFGTEAFF.

The chain joins TRBV7-2 to TRBJ1-4, with D maybe TRBD1 (5 bases). Trimming cost V 3 bases and J 8 bases, with 13 bases left between them. Germline V gives CDR1 SGHTA, CDR2 FQGNSA. This CDR3 region has 14 residues. The CDR3 is CASSFVRGGEKLFF. The CDR3 DNA follows: TGTGCCAGCAGCTTTGTAAGGGGAGGGGAAAAACTGTTTTTT.

The chain uses TRBV27 and TRBJ1-2; weak D call: TRBD1 (6 bases). Trimming stripped 3 bases from V and 4 bases from J, with 9 bases between. Per germline, CDR1 MNHEY and CDR2 SMNVEV (reference sequence). This CDR3 spans 13 amino acids. CDR3 in amino acids: CASSFTGTYGYTF. For the CDR3, the DNA is TGTGCCAGCAGTTTCACAGGGACCTATGGCTACACCTTC.

The sample holds one count of this clone. The gene calls are TRBV7-6 and TRBJ1-2; 8 bases agree with TRBD1. Germline assignment: CDR1 SGHVS and CDR2 FNYEAQ. The CDR3 runs to 17 residues. Trimming removed 5 bases from V and 4 bases from J; junction bases left unmatched: 15. CDR3 sequence: CASSPMTGRGPSYGYTF. Written as DNA, the CDR3 is TGTGCCAGCAGCCCTATGACGGGCAGGGGGCCTTCCTATGGCTACACCTTC.